The T cell receptor beta chain described here comes from a study of cytomegalovirus exposure and HLA in healthy donors. PCR amplification relied on 60 Vbeta primers (plus 13 Jbeta primers). This table comes from immunoSEQ multiplex PCR, and its TCRdb copy is limited to in-frame clones, with some not included. The data contain approximately 180,000 clones, roughly 79% of them singletons. J was trimmed by 4 bases and V by 3 bases; bases with no gene match: 9. The CDR3 consists of 16 residues. Germline lookup yields CDR1 MDHEN and CDR2 SYDVKM. The source is a male donor in good health and CMV-seronegative. Sequenced material: PBMCs. The chain carries TRBV28 and TRBJ2-1; TRBD2 matches at 7 bases. Here the CDR3 reads CASSFMGEGRYNEQFF. DNA for the CDR3: TGTGCCAGCAGTTTTATGGGGGAGGGCCGTTACAATGAGCAGTTCTTC.